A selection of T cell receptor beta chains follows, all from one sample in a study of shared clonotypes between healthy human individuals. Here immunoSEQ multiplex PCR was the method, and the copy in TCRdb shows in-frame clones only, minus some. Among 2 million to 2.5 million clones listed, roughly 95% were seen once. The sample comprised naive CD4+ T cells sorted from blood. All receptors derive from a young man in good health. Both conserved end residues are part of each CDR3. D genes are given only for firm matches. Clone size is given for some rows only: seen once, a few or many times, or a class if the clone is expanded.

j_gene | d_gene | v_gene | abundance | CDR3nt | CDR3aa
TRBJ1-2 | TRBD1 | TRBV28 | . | TGTGCCAGCAGTATCTCGACAGGGGGCCTAACCTTC | CASSISTGGLTF
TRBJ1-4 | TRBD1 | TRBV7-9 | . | TGTGCCAGCAGCCGCAAGACAGGGGGCGGAGGTAATGAAAAACTGTTTTTT | CASSRKTGGGGNEKLFF
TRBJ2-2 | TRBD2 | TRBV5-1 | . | TGCGCCAGCAGCATCCTAGCGGGAGGGGGAACCGGGGAGCTGTTTTTT | CASSILAGGGTGELFF
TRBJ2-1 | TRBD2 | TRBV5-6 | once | TGTGCCAGCAGCTTGGTAGGTAGCGGGATCGATGAGCAGTTCTTC | CASSLVGSGIDEQFF
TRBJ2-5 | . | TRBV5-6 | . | TGTGCCAGCAGCACCGTAGGGGGTTCGGGGGCTCAAGAGACCCAGTACTTC | CASSTVGGSGAQETQYF
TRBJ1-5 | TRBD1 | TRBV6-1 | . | TGTGCCAGCAGCCGGGACAGGGTACCCCAGCCCCAGCATTTT | CASSRDRVPQPQHF
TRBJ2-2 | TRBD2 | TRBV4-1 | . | TGCGCCAGCAGCCACCTAGCGGGGGTCACCGGGGAGCTGTTTTTT | CASSHLAGVTGELFF
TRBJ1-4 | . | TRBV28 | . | TGTGCCAGCGGGCAAGGAGGTCTTAATGAAAAACTGTTTTTT | CASGQGGLNEKLFF
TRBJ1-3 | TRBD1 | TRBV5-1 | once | TGCGCCAGCAGCGCGACAGGGACTGGAAACACCATATATTTT | CASSATGTGNTIYF
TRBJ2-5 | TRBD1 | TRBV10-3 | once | TGTGCCATCAGTGAGGTATCGGGACAGGGGGGACGAGAGACCCAGTACTTC | CAISEVSGQGGRETQYF
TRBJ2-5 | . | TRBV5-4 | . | TGTGCCAGCAGCCTTAGGACGGACCAAGAGACCCAGTACTTC | CASSLRTDQETQYF
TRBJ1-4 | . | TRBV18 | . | TGTGCCAGCTCCGGACAACCCGTTGCAACTAATGAAAAACTGTTTTTT | CASSGQPVATNEKLFF
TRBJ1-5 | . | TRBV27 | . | TGTGCCAGCAGTCTATGGGGGGGGCAGGGGCAGAATAGCAATCAGCCCCAGCATTTT | CASSLWGGQGQNSNQPQHF
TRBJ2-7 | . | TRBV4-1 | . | TGCGCCAGCAGCCAAGCCCCATCAACTGGGTACGAGCAGTACTTC | CASSQAPSTGYEQYF
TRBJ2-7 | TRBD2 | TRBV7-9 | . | TGTGCCAGCAGCAATGTGGGTAGCGGGAGACCCTACGAGCAGTACTTC | CASSNVGSGRPYEQYF
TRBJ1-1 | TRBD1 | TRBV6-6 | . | TGTGCCAGCAGTCGCGGGACAGGGGATGAAGCTTTCTTT | CASSRGTGDEAFF
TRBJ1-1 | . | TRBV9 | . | TGTGCCAGCAGCGCCCTGACAGGGAACACTGAAGCTTTCTTT | CASSALTGNTEAFF
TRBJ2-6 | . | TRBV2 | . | TGTGCCAGCAGTGTTGAGTTCTCTGGGGCCAACGTCCTGACTTTC | CASSVEFSGANVLTF
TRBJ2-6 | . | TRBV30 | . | TGTGCCTGGAGTGTACGGATCGGCCCCTCTGGGGCCAACGTCCTGACTTTC | CAWSVRIGPSGANVLTF
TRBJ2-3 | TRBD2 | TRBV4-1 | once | TGCGCCAGCAGCCGCAGACTAGCCGAGAATGCAGATACGCAGTATTTT | CASSRRLAENADTQYF
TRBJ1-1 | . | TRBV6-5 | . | TGTGCCAGCAGTTACCGGGGGCGGACTGAAGCTTTCTTT | CASSYRGRTEAFF
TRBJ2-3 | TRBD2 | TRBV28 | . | TGTGCCAGCCGATCGGCGGGGGGGCGACTCACAGATACGCAGTATTTT | CASRSAGGRLTDTQYF
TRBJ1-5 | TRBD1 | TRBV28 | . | TGTGCCAGCAGTTCCCCCGGGACAGGCTATAGCAATCAGCCCCAGCATTTT | CASSSPGTGYSNQPQHF
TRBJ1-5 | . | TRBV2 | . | TGTGCCAGCAGGACACACAATCAGCCCCAGCATTTT | CASRTHNQPQHF
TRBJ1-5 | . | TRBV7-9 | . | TGTGCCAGCAGCTCAGGGCAGGGTTGGGATCAGCCCCAGCATTTT | CASSSGQGWDQPQHF
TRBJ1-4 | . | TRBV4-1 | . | TGCGCCAGCAGCCAAGATCGGGGGGCAACTAATGAAAAACTGTTTTTT | CASSQDRGATNEKLFF
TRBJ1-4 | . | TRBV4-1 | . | TGCGCCAGCAGCCAAGATTGGGACAATAATGAAAAACTGTTTTTT | CASSQDWDNNEKLFF
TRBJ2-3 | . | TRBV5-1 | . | TGCGCCAGCAGCAAACAGGGAAGTGGGGAGAATACGCAGTATTTT | CASSKQGSGENTQYF
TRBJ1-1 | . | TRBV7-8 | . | TGTGCCAGCAGCTTATTAGCAGGGGCAGGGACTGAAGCTTTCTTT | CASSLLAGAGTEAFF
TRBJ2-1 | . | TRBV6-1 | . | TGTGCCAGCAGTGAAGTGGGGAATGAGCAGTTCTTC | CASSEVGNEQFF
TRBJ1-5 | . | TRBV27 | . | TGTGCCAGCAGTTCTCGGCCGTTGGGCAATCAGCCCCAGCATTTT | CASSSRPLGNQPQHF
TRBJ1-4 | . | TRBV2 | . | TGTGCCAGCAGTCTGGACAGCCTTTCAACTAATGAAAAACTGTTTTTT | CASSLDSLSTNEKLFF
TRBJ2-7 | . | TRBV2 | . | TGTGCCAGCAGTGGGAACGGGCAGGCCGAGCAGTACTTC | CASSGNGQAEQYF
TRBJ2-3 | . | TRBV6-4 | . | TGTGCCAGCAGCGCGACGGAGACAGGGAGGGCAGATACGCAGTATTTT | CASSATETGRADTQYF
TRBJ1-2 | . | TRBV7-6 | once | TGTGCCAGCAGACTGTCAACAGGCTATGGCTACACCTTC | CASRLSTGYGYTF
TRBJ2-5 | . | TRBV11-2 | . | TGTGCCAGCTCAAAAGGGCTTCCAGAGACCCAGTACTTC | CASSKGLPETQYF
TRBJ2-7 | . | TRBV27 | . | TGTGCCAGCTCCACGACGCAGGGGCCCTACGAGCAGTACTTC | CASSTTQGPYEQYF
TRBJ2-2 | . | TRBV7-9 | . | TGTGCCAGCAGCTTCTACCTGGTTGTACGAGGGATTACCGGGGAGCTGTTTTTT | CASSFYLVVRGITGELFF
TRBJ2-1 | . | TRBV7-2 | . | TGTGCCAGCAGCCCCGGGACGGGAAAGCAGTTCTTC | CASSPGTGKQFF
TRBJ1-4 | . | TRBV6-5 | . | TGTGCCAGCAGTCAGGGGAATTGGAATGAAAAACTGTTTTTT | CASSQGNWNEKLFF
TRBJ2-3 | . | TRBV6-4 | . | TGTGCCAGCAGTCGGTCCGGTAGCGGCGTCACAGATACGCAGTATTTT | CASSRSGSGVTDTQYF
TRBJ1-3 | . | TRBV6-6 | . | TGTGCCAGCAGCAGTCAAGCCTCTGGAAACACCATATATTTT | CASSSQASGNTIYF
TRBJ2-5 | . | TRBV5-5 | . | TGTGCCTCCCTGTGGGGGGATCGTCAAGAGACCCAGTACTTC | CASLWGDRQETQYF
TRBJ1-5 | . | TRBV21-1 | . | TGTGCCAGCAGCAAAGCGAGAGGAGGACAGCCCCAGCATTTT | CASSKARGGQPQHF
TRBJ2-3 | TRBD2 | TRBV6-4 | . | TGTGCCAGCAGTGACGCGGCTAGCGGAAGCCCAGATACGCAGTATTTT | CASSDAASGSPDTQYF
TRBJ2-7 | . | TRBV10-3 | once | TGTGCCATCAGTGTGGGTAGGGGCTACGAGCAGTACTTC | CAISVGRGYEQYF
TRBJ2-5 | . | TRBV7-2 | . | TGTGCCAGCAGCTTAGGGTCTAGCAATAAAGAGACCCAGTACTTC | CASSLGSSNKETQYF
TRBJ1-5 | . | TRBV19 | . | TGTGCCAGTAGTATCACAAGCAATCAGCCCCAGCATTTT | CASSITSNQPQHF
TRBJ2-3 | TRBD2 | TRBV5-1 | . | TGCGCCAGCAGCTTCGGGGGGAATGCAGATACGCAGTATTTT | CASSFGGNADTQYF
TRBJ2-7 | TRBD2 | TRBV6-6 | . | TGTGCCGCCGCGGGGGGTCCCTACGAGCAGTACTTC | CAAAGGPYEQYF
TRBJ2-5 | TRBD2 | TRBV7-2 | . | TGTGCCAGCAGCTCGGGACTAGCGGGAGAGACCCAGTACTTC | CASSSGLAGETQYF
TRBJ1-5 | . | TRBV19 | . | TGTGCCAGTAACCCAGGGCCTTGGGTCCAGGGTCAGCCCCAGCATTTT | CASNPGPWVQGQPQHF
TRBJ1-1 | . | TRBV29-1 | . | TGCAGCGTTGGGACAGACTCTCCCATGAACACTGAAGCTTTCTTT | CSVGTDSPMNTEAFF